This T cell receptor (beta chain) was sequenced in a study of T cells after somatic rescue of genetic block. Produced via immunoSEQ multiplex PCR; TCRdb's table is partial and in-frame only. Of 60,000 to 75,000 clones detected, around 90% appear once; the ten largest clones hold less than 3.5%. CDR1 and CDR2 from the germline V gene are LGHNA and YSLEER. The CDR3 is made up of 15 amino acids. Trimming pared 0 bases from V and 2 bases from J, leaving 9 bases between. The receptor was derived from a middle-aged man. Sequencing was performed on peripheral blood mononuclear cells (PBMCs). J is TRBJ2-3 and V is TRBV4-3; no clear D. CDR3 DNA sequence: TGCGCCAGCAGCCAAGATGTACAGTTCACAGATACGCAGTATTTT. Its translation: CASSQDVQFTDTQYF.